A single sample gave rise to the 30 T cell receptor beta chains below, sequenced in a study of blood T cell repertoires in COVID-19 (dated by TCRdb to about 2020). Receptor libraries were prepared by the immunoSEQ multiplex PCR assay. TCRdb took this table from immuneACCESS and kept in-frame rearrangements with V and J called. Such tables lack part of the clones; where checked against another copy, unresolved V genes explain under half of the gap, and the rest is unexplained. This sample comprises more than 45,000 clones, approximately 87% of them detected only once. The ten top clones hold 5% to 7% of the sample. The material sequenced was peripheral blood. The receptors were sampled from a woman aged 55 to 70 with acute or convalescent COVID-19.

This clone was counted between two and nine times. CDR3 protein: CASSPRTGGVGEQYF. The CDR3 bases are TGTGCCAGCAGCCCCCGGACAGGGGGAGTGGGCGAGCAGTACTTC. This chain joins TRBV5-5 and TRBJ2-7, with TRBD1 matching 10 bases. This CDR3 region has 15 residues. The junction had 10 bases not matched to a gene; V was cut back by 4 bases and J by 6 bases. Germline V CDR1 and CDR2: SGHKS, YYEKEE (reference sequence). The whole variable domain, filled in from reference TRBV5-5 and TRBJ2-7, reads DAGVTQSPTHLIKTRGQQVTLRCSPISGHKSVSWYQQVLGQGPQFIFQYYEKEERGRGNFPDRFSARQFPNYSSELNVNALLLGDSALYLCASSPRTGGVGEQYFGPGTRLTVT.

This chain joins TRBV2 and TRBJ2-5, with D uncertain. Trimming left V 3 bases short and J 3 bases short, with 14 bases between. The CDR3 spans 15 residues. Germline CDR1 SNHLY, CDR2 FYNNEI. The CDR3 reads CASSDDETLKETQYF. The CDR3 nucleotides read TGTGCCAGCAGTGACGATGAGACATTGAAAGAGACCCAGTACTTC.

In this sample, this clone turned up once. The chain is built from TRBV5-1 and TRBJ2-7, with a weak D call TRBD2 (5 bases). The CDR3 is made up of 13 amino acids. The V and J ends lost 3 bases and 2 bases respectively, with 9 bases between them. In germline, CDR1 is SGHRS, CDR2 YFSETQ. CDR3 sequence: CASSSPGAYEQYF. CDR3 sequence (DNA): TGCGCCAGCAGCTCGCCCGGGGCCTACGAGCAGTACTTC.

The gene calls are TRBV7-6 and TRBJ2-1, with TRBD1 matching 8 bases. The CDR3 runs to 12 residues. The germline CDR1 and CDR2 sequences are SGHVS and FNYEAQ. The trim removed 5 bases at V and 10 bases at J, leaving 4 bases unmatched. Written as DNA, the CDR3 is TGTGCCAGCAGCCCAGACAGGGGCGAGCAGTTCTTC. Residues: CASSPDRGEQFF.

This clone was seen once. The CDR3, as DNA: TGTGCCAGCAGTGAATCCGGTGGCAGGGGAGATACGCAGTATTTT. Translating it yields CASSESGGRGDTQYF. The chain links TRBV25-1 to TRBJ2-3; D possibly corresponds to TRBD1 (6 bases). V was cut by 1 base and J by 5 bases, with 13 bases left in between. The CDR3 sequence is 15 residues long. Germline V lookup: CDR1 MGHDK, CDR2 SYGVNS.

This clone showed up just a few times. The chain joins TRBV5-1 to TRBJ1-6, with D hard to call. V was shortened by 2 bases and J by 6 bases, with 9 bases between the two germline ends. The length of the CDR3 is 14 residues. CDR1 and CDR2 from the germline V gene are SGHRS and YFSETQ. This CDR3 reads CASSLRAPNSPLHF. CDR3 nucleotides: TGCGCCAGCAGCTTACGAGCCCCTAATTCACCCCTCCACTTT.

The J gene is TRBJ2-3, the V gene TRBV18, with D unclear. The CDR3 has 14 amino acids. Germline V lookup: CDR1 KGHSH, CDR2 LQKENI. Trimming stripped 0 bases from V and 2 bases from J, with 6 bases between. The CDR3 coding sequence is TGTGCCAGCTCACCACCTTCACACACAGATACGCAGTATTTT. Residues: CASSPPSHTDTQYF.

The gene calls are TRBV7-8 and TRBJ1-4; TRBD1 is a possible D gene (6 bases). V lost 0 bases to trimming and J lost 4 bases, with 12 bases between them. The germline V gene has CDR1 SGHVS and CDR2 FQNEAQ. This CDR3 is 16 amino acids long. CDR3: CASSLAMGAGNEKLFF. As DNA, the CDR3 is TGTGCCAGCAGCTTAGCGATGGGGGCGGGTAATGAAAAACTGTTTTTT.

The chain carries TRBV2 and TRBJ2-6; a possible D gene is TRBD2 (7 bases). Looked up from germline, CDR1 is SNHLY and CDR2 is FYNNEI. CDR3 length: 17 residues. V lost 7 bases to trimming and J lost 2 bases, with 18 bases between them. The CDR3 sequence: CASKPRGAFTGANVLTF. Here the CDR3 DNA reads TGTGCCAGCAAACCCCGGGGGGCCTTCACTGGGGCCAACGTCCTGACTTTC.

The J gene is TRBJ2-3, the V gene TRBV12-3 or TRBV12-4; TRBD2 matches at 12 bases. The CDR3 loop spans 13 amino acids. V lost 6 bases and J lost 5; bases outside the gene matches: 0. The CDR3 region is CASRLAGGDTQYF. CDR3 nucleotide sequence: TGTGCCAGCAGACTAGCGGGGGGAGATACGCAGTATTTT.

Ten or more counts support this clone. The chain has TRBV9 and TRBJ2-2; D may be TRBD1 (6 bases). CDR1 and CDR2 from the germline V gene are SGDLS and YYNGEE. Trimming removed 3 bases from V and 1 base from J, with 7 bases in between. The CDR3 runs 14 residues. The CDR3: CASSAGQNTGELFF. CDR3 in DNA: TGTGCCAGCAGCGCGGGACAGAACACCGGGGAGCTGTTTTTT.

The V and J genes are TRBV9 and TRBJ2-3; TRBD2 matches at 11 bases. This CDR3 contains 16 residues. The germline V gene has CDR1 SGDLS and CDR2 YYNGEE. J was trimmed by 4 bases and V by 0 bases; bases with no gene match: 4. CDR3 nucleotides: TGTGCCAGCAGCGTAGAACTAGCGGGAGCTTCAGATACGCAGTATTTT. Its protein is CASSVELAGASDTQYF.

The V call is TRBV11-2, the J call TRBJ2-2, with TRBD2 matching over 11 bases. The CDR3 spans 15 residues. CDR1 SGHAT and CDR2 FQNNGV come from the germline V gene. J was trimmed by 5 bases and V by 4 bases; bases with no gene match: 3. CDR3 loop: CASSWSSGRTGELFF. DNA of the CDR3: TGTGCCAGCAGCTGGTCTAGCGGGAGGACCGGGGAGCTGTTTTTT.

This sequence joins TRBV5-6 and TRBJ1-2; D possibly corresponds to TRBD1 (5 bases). Trimming removed 0 bases from V and 4 bases from J, with 7 bases in between. This CDR3 has 13 amino acids. Per the germline V gene, CDR1 is SGHDT and CDR2 is YYEEEE. CDR3 protein: CASSLGQRYGYTF. The CDR3 nucleotides are TGTGCCAGCAGCTTGGGACAGCGCTATGGCTACACCTTC. Supplemented by reference TRBV5-6 and TRBJ1-2, the full variable domain reads DAGVTQSPTHLIKTRGQQVTLRCSPKSGHDTVSWYQQALGQGPQFIFQYYEEEERQRGNFPDRFSGHQFPNYSSELNVNALLLGDSALYLCASSLGQRYGYTFGSGTRLTVV.

The chain joins TRBV11-3 to TRBJ2-7, with D perhaps matching TRBD2 (5 bases). This CDR3 contains 14 residues. In germline, CDR1 is SGHNT, CDR2 YENEEA. Trimming shortened V by 5 bases and J by 5 bases, and 16 bases separated the two germline ends. DNA for the CDR3: TGTGCCAGCAGCCCAGGACTCATTCCGAACGAGCAGTACTTC. This gives the protein CASSPGLIPNEQYF.

This clone appeared a few times. The rearrangement joins TRBV5-1 to TRBJ1-1; no firm D call. The germline V gene has CDR1 SGHRS and CDR2 YFSETQ. Trimming cost V 0 bases and J 0 bases, with 9 bases left between them. This CDR3 has 15 amino acids. CDR3 in DNA: TGCGCCAGCAGCTTGGATTCAGAACTGAACACTGAAGCTTTCTTT. It encodes CASSLDSELNTEAFF. The variable domain in full, completed from reference TRBV5-1 and TRBJ1-1, reads KAGVTQTPRYLIKTRGQQVTLSCSPISGHRSVSWYQQTPGQGLQFLFEYFSETQRNKGNFPGRFSGRQFSNSRSEMNVSTLELGDSALYLCASSLDSELNTEAFFGQGTRLTVV.

V and J are TRBV7-3 and TRBJ2-7; D remains ambiguous. The germline gives CDR1 SGHTA, CDR2 FQGTGA. The CDR3 is 12 amino acids. V was cut by 1 base and J by 4 bases, with 5 bases left in between. The DNA for the CDR3 is TGTGCCAGCAGCTTAAACGGTTACGAGCAGTACTTC. Its protein product is CASSLNGYEQYF.

The chain uses TRBV6-2 or TRBV6-3 and TRBJ1-4, with no clear D. V shed 6 bases and J shed 7 bases, with 18 bases lying between them. Germline V lookup: CDR1 MNHEY, CDR2 SVGEGT. This CDR3 is built from 15 residues. CDR3: CASSLLPPGVEKLFF. CDR3 coding DNA: TGTGCCAGCAGCCTACTCCCGCCCGGGGTTGAAAAACTGTTTTTT.

This chain links TRBV6-2 or TRBV6-3 with TRBJ2-7, with 9 bases fitting TRBD1. Per the germline V gene, CDR1 is MNHEY and CDR2 is SVGEGT. The CDR3 covers 15 residues. V lost 4 bases to trimming and J lost 0 bases; unmatched junction nucleotides: 4. The CDR3 nucleotides read TGTGCCAGCAGTTCGGTGGGACAGGGCTCCTACGAGCAGTACTTC. It yields the protein CASSSVGQGSYEQYF.

The chain is built from TRBV2 and TRBJ1-4; D possibly corresponds to TRBD1 (6 bases). Germline V gene data show CDR1 as SNHLY and CDR2 as FYNNEI. The ends were cut back, 8 bases at V and 6 bases at J, with 10 bases in the middle. The CDR3 covers 12 residues. CDR3 region: CASFRGHEKLFF. DNA for the CDR3: TGTGCCAGCTTCAGGGGTCATGAAAAACTGTTTTTT.

V gene TRBV28 combines with J gene TRBJ1-2, with TRBD1 matching 8 bases. This CDR3 contains 13 residues. Per the germline V gene, CDR1 is MDHEN and CDR2 is SYDVKM. V was clipped by 5 bases and J by 12 bases; unmatched bases: 11. The CDR3 nucleotides read TGTGCCAGCAGTCTCGGGACAGGTCCAGGTCACACCTTC. It translates to CASSLGTGPGHTF.

This sequence joins TRBV7-3 and TRBJ2-1; 9 bases are a match to TRBD1. Trimming cost V 5 bases and J 7 bases; bases outside gene matches: 9. This CDR3 has 15 residues. Germline assignment: CDR1 SGHTA and CDR2 FQGTGA. CDR3 loop: CASSPGQGSFNEQFF. The CDR3 DNA reads as TGTGCCAGCAGCCCTGGACAGGGGTCCTTTAATGAGCAGTTCTTC.

The chain combines TRBV29-1 with TRBJ2-5, with D hard to call. The V gene lost 4 bases and the J gene lost 4 bases, with 7 bases spanning the gap. The CDR3 is made up of 11 amino acids. Germline assignment: CDR1 SQVTM and CDR2 ANQGSEA. CDR3 nucleotides: TGCAGCGTTGCACAGACAGAGACCCAGTACTTC. It specifies CSVAQTETQYF.

V gene TRBV19 combines with J gene TRBJ1-3; TRBD1 matches at 10 bases. The CDR3 extends over 15 amino acids. V gave up 5 bases and J gave up 5 bases; unmatched junction bases: 6. Germline V gene sequence: CDR1 LNHDA, CDR2 SQIVND (reference sequence). The CDR3 here is CASSPTGGRRNTIYF. The CDR3 bases are TGTGCCAGTAGTCCGACAGGGGGCCGACGAAACACCATATATTTT.

The rearrangement links TRBV4-3 to TRBJ2-3; 11 positions agree with TRBD2. CDR1 and CDR2 from the germline V gene are LGHNA and YSLEER. CDR3 length equals 13 residues. The V and J ends lost 4 bases and 11 bases, in that order; junction bases with no gene match: 5. The CDR3 region is CASSPLLAGGQYF. In nucleotides, the CDR3 is TGCGCCAGCAGCCCTCTCCTAGCGGGAGGGCAGTATTTT.

This chain links TRBV7-9 with TRBJ2-7, with D tentatively TRBD1 (7 bases). V shed 2 bases and J shed 7 bases, with 15 bases lying between them. CDR3 length equals 14 residues. The germline CDR1 and CDR2 sequences are SEHNR and FQNEAQ (reference sequence). As DNA, the CDR3 is TGTGCCAGCAGCTTATCCAGGGGGGATGGTGAGCAGTACTTC. It translates to CASSLSRGDGEQYF.

The chain links TRBV7-6 to TRBJ2-7; D may be TRBD1 (6 bases). The germline gives CDR1 SGHVS, CDR2 FNYEAQ. Trimming shortened V by 5 bases and J by 1 base, and 15 bases separated the two germline ends. The CDR3 extends over 15 amino acids. This CDR3 is CASSPMLGGSYEQYF. In DNA, the CDR3 is TGTGCCAGCAGCCCGATGTTAGGGGGTTCCTACGAGCAGTACTTC.

This clone was picked up a small number of times. The CDR3 DNA reads as TGTGCCAGCAGTTACCCGCCGGAGAGAATTCAGTACTTC. Translating gives CASSYPPERIQYF. The rearrangement joins TRBV6-5 to TRBJ2-4, with no clear D. CDR3 length: 13 residues. Looked up from germline, CDR1 is MNHEY and CDR2 is SVGAGI. V was clipped by 2 bases and J by 10 bases, with 12 bases between them.

The chain employs TRBV14 and TRBJ2-5; D not resolved. Per the germline V gene, CDR1 is SGHDN and CDR2 is FVKESK. Between the trimmed V and J ends, which lost 1 base and 2 bases, there was a span of 11 bases. This CDR3 has 15 amino acids. For the CDR3, the DNA is TGTGCCAGCAGCCAAGCCCCAGATTATCAAGAGACCCAGTACTTC. Protein sequence: CASSQAPDYQETQYF.

V is TRBV4-3 and J is TRBJ1-6; no definite D call. CDR3 size: 14 residues. Trimming left V 4 bases short and J 6 bases short, with 10 bases between. Germline V gene sequence: CDR1 LGHNA, CDR2 YSLEER. As DNA, the CDR3 is TGCGCCAGCAGCCCGGGAGCTTTTAATTCACCCCTCCACTTT. This sequence encodes CASSPGAFNSPLHF.